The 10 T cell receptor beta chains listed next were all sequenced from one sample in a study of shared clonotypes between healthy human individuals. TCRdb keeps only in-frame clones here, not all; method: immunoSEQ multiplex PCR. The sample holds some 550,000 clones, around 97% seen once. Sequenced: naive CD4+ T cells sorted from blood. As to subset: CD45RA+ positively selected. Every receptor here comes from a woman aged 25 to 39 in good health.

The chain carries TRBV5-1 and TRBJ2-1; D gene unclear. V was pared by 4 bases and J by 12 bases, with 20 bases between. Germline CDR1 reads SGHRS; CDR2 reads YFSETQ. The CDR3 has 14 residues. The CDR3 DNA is TGCGCCAGCAGCCCTTCGAGTCATTCGGGCGGGCAGTTCTTC. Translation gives CASSPSSHSGGQFF. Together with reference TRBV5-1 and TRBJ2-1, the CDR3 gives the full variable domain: KAGVTQTPRYLIKTRGQQVTLSCSPISGHRSVSWYQQTPGQGLQFLFEYFSETQRNKGNFPGRFSGRQFSNSRSEMNVSTLELGDSALYLCASSPSSHSGGQFFGPGTRLTVL.

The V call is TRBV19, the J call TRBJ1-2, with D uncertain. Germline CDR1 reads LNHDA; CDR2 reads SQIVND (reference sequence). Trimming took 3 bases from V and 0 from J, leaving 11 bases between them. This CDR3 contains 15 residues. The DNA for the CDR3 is TGTGCCAGTAGTATTCGGTCCTCCGCTAACTATGGCTACACCTTC. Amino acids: CASSIRSSANYGYTF.

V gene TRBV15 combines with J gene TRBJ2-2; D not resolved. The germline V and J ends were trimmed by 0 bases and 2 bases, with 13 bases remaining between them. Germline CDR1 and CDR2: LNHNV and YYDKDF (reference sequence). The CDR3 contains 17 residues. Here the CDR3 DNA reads TGTGCCACCAGCAGAGATCTGGGCCAGATTAACACCGGGGAGCTGTTTTTT. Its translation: CATSRDLGQINTGELFF.

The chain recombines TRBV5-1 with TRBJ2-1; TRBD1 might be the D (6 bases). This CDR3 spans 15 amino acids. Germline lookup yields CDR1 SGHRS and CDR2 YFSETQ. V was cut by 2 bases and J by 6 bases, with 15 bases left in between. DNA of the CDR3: TGCGCCAGCAGCTTACAGGGTAGTCTCCCCAATGAGCAGTTCTTC. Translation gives CASSLQGSLPNEQFF.

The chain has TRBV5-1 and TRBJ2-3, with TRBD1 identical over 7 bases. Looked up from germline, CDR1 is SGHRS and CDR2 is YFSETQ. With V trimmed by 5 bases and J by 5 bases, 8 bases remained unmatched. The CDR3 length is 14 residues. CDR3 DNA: TGCGCCAGCAGTTCGGGACAGATTAAAGATACGCAGTATTTT. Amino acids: CASSSGQIKDTQYF.

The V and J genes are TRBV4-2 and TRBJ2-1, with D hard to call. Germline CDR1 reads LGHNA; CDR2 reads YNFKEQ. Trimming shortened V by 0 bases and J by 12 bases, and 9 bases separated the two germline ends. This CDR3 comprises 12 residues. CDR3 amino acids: CASSQDSMSQFF. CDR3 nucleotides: TGTGCCAGCAGCCAAGATAGTATGTCGCAGTTCTTC.

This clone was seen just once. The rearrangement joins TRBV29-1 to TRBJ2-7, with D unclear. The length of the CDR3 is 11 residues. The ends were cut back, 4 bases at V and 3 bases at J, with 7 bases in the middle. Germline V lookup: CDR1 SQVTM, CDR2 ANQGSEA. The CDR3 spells CSVAGFYEQYF. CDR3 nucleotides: TGCAGCGTTGCCGGGTTCTACGAGCAGTACTTC.

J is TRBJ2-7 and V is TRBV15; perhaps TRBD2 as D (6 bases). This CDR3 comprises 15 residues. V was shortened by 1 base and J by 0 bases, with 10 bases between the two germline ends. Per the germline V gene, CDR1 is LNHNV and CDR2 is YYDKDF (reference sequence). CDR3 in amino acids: CATSRAGLHSYEQYF. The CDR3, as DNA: TGTGCCACCAGCAGAGCGGGACTCCACTCCTACGAGCAGTACTTC.

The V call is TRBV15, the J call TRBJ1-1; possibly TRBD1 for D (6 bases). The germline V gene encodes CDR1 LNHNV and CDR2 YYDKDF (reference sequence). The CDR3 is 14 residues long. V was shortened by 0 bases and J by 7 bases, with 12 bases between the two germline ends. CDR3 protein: CATSRDVGAVEAFF. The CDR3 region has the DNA TGTGCCACCAGCAGAGATGTGGGGGCGGTTGAAGCTTTCTTT.

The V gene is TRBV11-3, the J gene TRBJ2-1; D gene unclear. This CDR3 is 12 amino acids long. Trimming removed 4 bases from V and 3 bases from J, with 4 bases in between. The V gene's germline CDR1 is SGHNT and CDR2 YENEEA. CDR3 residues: CASSSIYNEQFF. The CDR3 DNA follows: TGTGCCAGCAGCTCAATCTACAATGAGCAGTTCTTC. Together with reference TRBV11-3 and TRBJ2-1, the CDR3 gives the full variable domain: EAGVVQSPRYKIIEKKQPVAFWCNPISGHNTLYWYLQNLGQGPELLIRYENEEAVDDSQLPKDRFSAERLKGVDSTLKIQPAELGDSAVYLCASSSIYNEQFFGPGTRLTVL.